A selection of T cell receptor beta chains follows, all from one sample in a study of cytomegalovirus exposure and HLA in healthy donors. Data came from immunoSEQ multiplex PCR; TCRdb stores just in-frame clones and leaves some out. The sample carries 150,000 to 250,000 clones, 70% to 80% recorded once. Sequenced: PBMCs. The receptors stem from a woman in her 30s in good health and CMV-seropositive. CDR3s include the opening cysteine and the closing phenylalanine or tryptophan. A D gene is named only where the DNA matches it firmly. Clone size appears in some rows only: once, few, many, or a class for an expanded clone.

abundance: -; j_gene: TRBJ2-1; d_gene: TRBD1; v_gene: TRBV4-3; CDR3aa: CASRDSGTANNEQFF; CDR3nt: TGCGCCAGCAGGGACTCCGGGACAGCCAACAATGAGCAGTTCTTC
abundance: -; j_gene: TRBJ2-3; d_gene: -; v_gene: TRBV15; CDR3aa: CATSRGGEGDTQYF; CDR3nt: TGTGCCACCAGCAGAGGAGGAGAGGGCGATACGCAGTATTTT
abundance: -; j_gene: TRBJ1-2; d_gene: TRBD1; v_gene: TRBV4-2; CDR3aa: CASSPRTGGNWGYTF; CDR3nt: TGTGCCAGCAGCCCCAGGACAGGGGGGAACTGGGGCTACACCTTC
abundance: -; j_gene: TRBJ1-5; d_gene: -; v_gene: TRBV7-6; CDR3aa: CASSLSLGDNQPQHF; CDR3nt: TGTGCCAGCAGCTTATCATTGGGCGACAATCAGCCCCAGCATTTT
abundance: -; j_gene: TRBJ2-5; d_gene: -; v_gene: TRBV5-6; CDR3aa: CASSLLSDISETQYF; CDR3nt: TGTGCCAGCAGCTTGCTCTCGGACATCTCAGAGACCCAGTACTTC
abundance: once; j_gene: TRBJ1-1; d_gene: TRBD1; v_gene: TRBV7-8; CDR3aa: CASSSVEGALEAFF; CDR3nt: TGTGCCAGCAGTTCCGTGGAGGGGGCTTTAGAAGCTTTCTTT
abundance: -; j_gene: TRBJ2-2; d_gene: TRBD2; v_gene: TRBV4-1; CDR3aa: CASSQVPGTSGNTGELFF; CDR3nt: TGCGCCAGCAGCCAAGTCCCCGGGACTAGCGGGAACACCGGGGAGCTGTTTTTT
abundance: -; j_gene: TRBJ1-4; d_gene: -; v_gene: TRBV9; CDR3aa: CASSVRGSNEKLFF; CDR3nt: TGTGCCAGCAGCGTAAGGGGGTCGAATGAAAAACTGTTTTTT
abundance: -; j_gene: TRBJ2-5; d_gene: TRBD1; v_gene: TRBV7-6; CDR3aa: CASSRTGEETQYF; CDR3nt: TGTGCCAGCAGCCGGACAGGGGAAGAGACCCAGTACTTC
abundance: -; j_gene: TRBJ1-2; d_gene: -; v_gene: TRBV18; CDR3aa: CASSPTRGANYGYTF; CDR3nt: TGTGCCAGCTCACCAACTCGGGGAGCTAACTATGGCTACACCTTC
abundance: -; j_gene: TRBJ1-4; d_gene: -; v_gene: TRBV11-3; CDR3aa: CASSLGGLNEKLFF; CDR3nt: TGTGCCAGCAGCTTAGGGGGGCTTAATGAAAAACTGTTTTTT
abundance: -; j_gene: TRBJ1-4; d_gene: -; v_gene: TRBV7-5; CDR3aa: CARSQRTEDSNEKLFF; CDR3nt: TGTGCCAGAAGCCAACGGACCGAGGACTCTAATGAAAAACTGTTTTTT
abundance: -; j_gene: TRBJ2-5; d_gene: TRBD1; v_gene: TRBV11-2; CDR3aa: CASSDPAGGQGAETQYF; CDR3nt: TGTGCCAGCAGCGACCCCGCCGGGGGACAGGGGGCAGAGACCCAGTACTTC
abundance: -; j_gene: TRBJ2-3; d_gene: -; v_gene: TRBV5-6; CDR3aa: CASSLGTGLSTDTQYF; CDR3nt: TGTGCCAGCAGCTTGGGTACGGGACTTTCCACAGATACGCAGTATTTT
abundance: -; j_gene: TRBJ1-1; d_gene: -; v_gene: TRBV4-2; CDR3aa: CASSQVSQAEAFF; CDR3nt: TGTGCCAGCAGCCAAGTCTCCCAGGCTGAAGCTTTCTTT
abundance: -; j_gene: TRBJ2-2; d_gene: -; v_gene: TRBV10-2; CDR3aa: CASSESGGGTGELFF; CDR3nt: TGCGCCAGCAGTGAGTCAGGGGGAGGGACCGGGGAGCTGTTTTTT
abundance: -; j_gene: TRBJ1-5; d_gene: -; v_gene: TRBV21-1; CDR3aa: CASSPRVRRPSPEGAQHF; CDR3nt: TGTGCCAGCAGCCCCAGGGTCAGGCGTCCTTCACCCGAGGGGGCCCAGCATTTT
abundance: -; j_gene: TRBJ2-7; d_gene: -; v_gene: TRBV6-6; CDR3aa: CASVRGTPYEQYF; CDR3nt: TGTGCCAGCGTTCGGGGGACCCCCTACGAGCAGTACTTC
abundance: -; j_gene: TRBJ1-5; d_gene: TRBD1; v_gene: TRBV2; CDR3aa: CASSERGQDQPQHF; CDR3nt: TGTGCCAGCAGTGAGAGGGGGCAGGATCAGCCCCAGCATTTT
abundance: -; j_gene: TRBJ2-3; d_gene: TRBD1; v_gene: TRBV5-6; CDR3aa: CASSVGTGTTDTQYF; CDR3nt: TGTGCCAGCAGTGTTGGGACAGGGACTACAGATACGCAGTATTTT
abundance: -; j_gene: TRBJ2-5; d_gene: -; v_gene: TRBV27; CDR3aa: CASSFLGQFQETQYF; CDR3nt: TGTGCCAGCAGTTTCCTAGGACAGTTCCAAGAGACCCAGTACTTC
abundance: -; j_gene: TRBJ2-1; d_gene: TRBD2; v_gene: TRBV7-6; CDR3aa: CASSLRLAGSNEQFF; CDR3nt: TGTGCCAGCAGCCTGAGACTAGCGGGAAGCAATGAGCAGTTCTTC